This is a list of T cell receptor beta chains from one sample in a study of human T cells and chemical hapten exposure. TCRdb passed the RACE reads through MiXCR, listing each CDR3 protein once. The data contain about 190,000 distinct CDR3 sequences, approximately 24% of them singletons. This specimen was whole blood, taken in connection with sensitization to the hapten diphenylcyclopropenone (DPC). The source is a woman aged 40 to 55 with alopecia areata. Some clones in this sample may be carry-over from other donors' samples. Both conserved end residues are part of each CDR3. D genes are given only for firm matches. Some rows mark clone size as missing; the rest say once, few, many or name a class of expanded clone.

few | TRBJ2-7 | 13 | NA | TRBV20-1 | CSATRPGFYEQYF | TGCAGTGCTACTAGACCCGGATTCTACGAGCAGTACTTC
NA | TRBJ2-3 | 14 | NA | TRBV7-2 | CASSLQASTDTQYF | TGTGCCAGCAGCTTACAGGCTAGCACAGATACGCAGTATTTT
few | TRBJ2-3 | 13 | NA | TRBV20-1 | CSARRRGTGRLDF | TGCAGTGCTAGACGGAGGGGAACAGGAAGGTTAGATTTT
few | TRBJ2-3 | 13 | TRBD2 | TRBV20-1 | CSANLAGGDTQYF | TGCAGTGCCAACCTAGCGGGAGGAGATACGCAGTATTTT
NA | TRBJ1-1 | 13 | NA | TRBV11-1 | CASSVQGRNEAFF | TGTGCCAGCAGCGTGCAAGGACGGAATGAAGCTTTCTTT
few | TRBJ2-7 | 14 | NA | TRBV20-1 | CSASRPVGAYEQYF | TGCAGTGCTAGCCGCCCCGTTGGGGCCTACGAGCAGTACTTC
few | TRBJ2-3 | 10 | NA | TRBV29-1 | CSVVWATQYF | TGCAGCGTTGTATGGGCTACGCAGTATTTT
NA | TRBJ1-2 | 12 | TRBD1 | TRBV29-1 | CSVQTGDYGYTF | TGCAGCGTTCAGACAGGGGACTATGGCTACACCTTC
NA | TRBJ2-7 | 15 | TRBD1 | TRBV6-5 | CASSEGDRGAYEQYF | TGTGCCAGCAGTGAAGGGGACAGGGGGGCCTACGAGCAGTACTTC
few | TRBJ2-3 | 15 | NA | TRBV5-1 | CASSLGDLRPDTQYF | TGCGCCAGCAGCTTAGGGGACCTTCGCCCAGATACGCAGTATTTT
few | TRBJ1-2 | 15 | NA | TRBV28 | CASRQDPEANYGYTF | TGTGCCAGCAGACAGGACCCTGAAGCTAACTATGGCTACACCTTC
few | TRBJ2-7 | 12 | NA | TRBV12-3/TRBV12-4 | CASSDGPLEQYF | TGTGCCAGCAGTGACGGGCCCCTCGAGCAGTACTTC
NA | TRBJ2-4 | 13 | TRBD1 | TRBV6-2/TRBV6-3 | CASMGQGKNIQYF | TGTGCCAGCATGGGACAGGGGAAAAACATTCAGTACTTC
few | TRBJ1-3 | 16 | NA | TRBV5-4 | CASSRASSLSGNTIYF | TGTGCCAGCAGCCGGGCCTCGTCCCTCTCTGGAAACACCATATATTTT
NA | TRBJ2-7 | 20 | TRBD1 | TRBV5-1 | CASSLFTPGQGYGSAYEQYF | TGCGCCAGCAGCTTGTTTACACCGGGACAGGGGTACGGTTCCGCCTACGAGCAGTACTTC
NA | TRBJ2-5 | 15 | NA | TRBV20-1 | CSARRQGGGQETQYF | TGCAGTGCTAGAAGACAGGGAGGGGGGCAAGAGACCCAGTACTTC
many | TRBJ2-3 | 16 | NA | TRBV7-2 | CASSLVGGQPADTQYF | TGTGCCAGCAGCTTAGTCGGGGGGCAACCAGCAGATACGCAGTATTTT
NA | TRBJ1-2 | 14 | NA | TRBV4-1 | CASSQEAGDYGYTF | TGCGCCAGCAGCCAAGAAGCAGGGGACTATGGCTACACCTTC
few | TRBJ1-5 | 12 | NA | TRBV29-1 | CSVGGFNQPQHF | TGCAGCGTTGGGGGGTTTAATCAGCCCCAGCATTTT
NA | TRBJ1-5 | 14 | NA | TRBV28 | CATLPGNSNQPQHF | TGTGCCACACTCCCAGGGAATAGCAATCAGCCCCAGCATTTT
few | TRBJ1-6 | 20 | TRBD1 | TRBV4-2 | CASSQELSGQGFFYNSPLHF | TGTGCCAGCAGCCAAGAGCTCTCCGGACAGGGCTTTTTCTATAATTCACCCCTCCACTTT
few | TRBJ1-2 | 14 | NA | TRBV5-5 | CASSLEGAREGYTF | TGTGCCAGCAGCTTGGAAGGGGCGCGAGAAGGCTACACCTTC
NA | TRBJ1-1 | 15 | NA | TRBV29-1 | CSVEGEGPSNTEAFF | TGCAGCGTTGAAGGAGAGGGACCATCTAACACTGAAGCTTTCTTT
NA | TRBJ2-3 | 18 | TRBD2 | TRBV6-2/TRBV6-3 | CASSYGPRLAASTDTQYF | TGTGCCAGCAGTTACGGTCCGCGACTAGCGGCGAGCACAGATACGCAGTATTTT
few | TRBJ1-1 | 13 | NA | TRBV3-1 | CASNDAVNTEAFF | TGTGCCAGCAACGACGCCGTAAACACTGAAGCTTTCTTT
NA | TRBJ2-1 | 15 | TRBD1 | TRBV28 | CASSSQQGANNEQFF | TGTGCCAGCAGTTCCCAGCAGGGGGCCAACAATGAGCAGTTCTTC
NA | TRBJ2-7 | 12 | TRBD1 | TRBV18 | CASEFDRGEQYF | TGTGCCAGCGAATTCGACAGGGGCGAGCAGTACTTC
few | TRBJ1-2 | 13 | NA | TRBV3-1 | CASSQAQGGGYTF | TGTGCCAGCAGCCAGGCACAGGGTGGTGGCTACACCTTC
NA | TRBJ1-1 | 16 | NA | TRBV6-2/TRBV6-3 | CASSYVRGHLNTEAFF | TGTGCCAGCAGTTACGTACGGGGGCACTTGAACACTGAAGCTTTCTTT
many | TRBJ2-7 | 15 | TRBD1 | TRBV5-6 | CASSTPGQGLFEQYF | TGTGCCAGCAGCACTCCGGGACAGGGGTTGTTCGAGCAGTACTTC
few | TRBJ1-5 | 16 | TRBD1 | TRBV30 | CAWSVVTPGGRQPQHF | TGTGCCTGGAGTGTGGTTACCCCAGGGGGTAGGCAGCCCCAGCATTTT
NA | TRBJ1-2 | 15 | NA | TRBV25-1 | CASSESEGGNYGYTF | TGTGCCAGCAGTGAATCGGAGGGGGGTAACTATGGCTACACCTTC
many | TRBJ2-3 | 10 | NA | TRBV29-1 | CSVKLDTQYF | TGCAGCGTTAAGCTGGATACGCAGTATTTT
NA | TRBJ2-7 | 15 | TRBD2 | TRBV10-3 | CAISVTSGGGYEQYF | TGTGCCATCAGTGTTACTAGCGGGGGCGGATACGAGCAGTACTTC
NA | TRBJ2-1 | 10 | NA | TRBV29-1 | CSVEWRGQFF | TGCAGCGTTGAGTGGAGAGGGCAGTTCTTC
NA | TRBJ2-7 | 14 | NA | TRBV12-3/TRBV12-4 | CASRLGLTSYEQYF | TGTGCCAGCAGGCTGGGACTGACCTCCTACGAGCAGTACTTC
many | TRBJ2-1 | 12 | NA | TRBV29-1 | CSVDLGYYEQFF | TGCAGCGTTGATCTTGGATACTATGAGCAGTTCTTC
NA | TRBJ2-5 | 14 | TRBD1 | TRBV5-1 | CASSLQGVRETQYF | TGCGCCAGCAGCTTGCAGGGGGTAAGGGAGACCCAGTACTTC
few | TRBJ2-1 | 15 | TRBD2 | TRBV6-5 | CASSHGTSGLNEQFF | TGTGCCAGCAGTCACGGGACTAGCGGACTCAATGAGCAGTTCTTC
NA | TRBJ2-3 | 16 | NA | TRBV25-1 | CASSESRAASTDTQYF | TGTGCCAGCAGTGAGAGTCGGGCAGCTAGCACAGATACGCAGTATTTT
many | TRBJ1-2 | 14 | NA | TRBV7-9 | CASSFPDRAYGYTF | TGTGCCAGCAGCTTCCCCGACAGAGCTTATGGCTACACCTTC
NA | TRBJ1-5 | 15 | NA | TRBV28 | CAIRPGDQSNQPQHF | TGTGCCATCCGACCGGGGGATCAGAGCAATCAGCCCCAGCATTTT
many | TRBJ2-3 | 16 | NA | TRBV9 | CASSVGTLVATDTQYF | TGTGCCAGCAGCGTAGGCACCTTGGTCGCCACAGATACGCAGTATTTT
few | TRBJ2-3 | 14 | NA | TRBV9 | CASSVTGSRDTQYF | TGTGCCAGCAGCGTAACAGGGTCCCGAGATACGCAGTATTTT
few | TRBJ2-7 | 15 | TRBD2 | TRBV7-8 | CASSPTSGTTYEQYF | TGTGCCAGCAGCCCGACTAGCGGGACCACCTACGAGCAGTACTTC
NA | TRBJ2-1 | 16 | NA | TRBV28 | CASSLLSGSSYNEQFF | TGTGCCAGCAGTTTACTGTCCGGAAGCTCCTACAATGAGCAGTTCTTC
NA | TRBJ2-7 | 13 | NA | TRBV20-1 | CSANSDTTYEQYF | TGCAGTGCGAACAGTGACACGACCTACGAGCAGTACTTC